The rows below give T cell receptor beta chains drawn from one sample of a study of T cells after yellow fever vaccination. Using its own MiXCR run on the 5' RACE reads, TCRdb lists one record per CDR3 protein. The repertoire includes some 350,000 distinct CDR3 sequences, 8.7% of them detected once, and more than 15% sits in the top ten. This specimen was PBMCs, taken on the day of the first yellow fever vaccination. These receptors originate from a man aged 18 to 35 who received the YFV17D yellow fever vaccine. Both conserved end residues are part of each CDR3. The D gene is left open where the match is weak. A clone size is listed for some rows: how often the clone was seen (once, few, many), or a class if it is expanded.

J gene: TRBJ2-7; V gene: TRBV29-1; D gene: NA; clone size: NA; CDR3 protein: CSAGTQPEQYF; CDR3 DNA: TGCAGCGCCGGGACTCAACCCGAGCAGTACTTC
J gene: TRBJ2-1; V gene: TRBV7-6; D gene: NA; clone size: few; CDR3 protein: CASSQIGNEQFF; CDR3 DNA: TGTGCCAGCAGCCAAATAGGAAATGAGCAGTTCTTC
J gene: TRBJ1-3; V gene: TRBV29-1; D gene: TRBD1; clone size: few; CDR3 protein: CSVYVPGQGFFGNTIYF; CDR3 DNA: TGCAGCGTTTACGTCCCGGGACAGGGATTTTTTGGAAACACCATATATTTT
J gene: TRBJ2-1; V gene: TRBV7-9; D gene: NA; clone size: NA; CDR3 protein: CASRAAYNEQFF; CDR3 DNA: TGTGCCAGCAGGGCTGCCTACAATGAGCAGTTCTTC
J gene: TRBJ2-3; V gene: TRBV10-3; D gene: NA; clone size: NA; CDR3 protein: CAISERGTTSTDTQYF; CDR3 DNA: TGTGCCATCAGTGAGCGGGGGACCACTAGCACAGATACGCAGTATTTT
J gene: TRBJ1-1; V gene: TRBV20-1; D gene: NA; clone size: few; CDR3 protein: CSARSHTAVGTEAFF; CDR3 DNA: TGCAGTGCTAGATCCCATACGGCGGTTGGGACTGAAGCTTTCTTT
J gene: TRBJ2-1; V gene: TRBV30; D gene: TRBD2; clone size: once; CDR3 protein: CAWSTRLANSSYNEQFF; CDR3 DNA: TGTGCCTGGAGTACTCGACTAGCCAATAGCTCCTACAATGAGCAGTTCTTC
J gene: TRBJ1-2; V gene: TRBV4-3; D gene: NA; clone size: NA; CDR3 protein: CASSQGAGPYYGYTF; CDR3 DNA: TGCGCCAGCAGCCAAGGGGCAGGTCCTTACTATGGCTACACCTTC
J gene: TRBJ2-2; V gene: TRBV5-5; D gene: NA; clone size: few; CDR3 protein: CASSIEGTGELFF; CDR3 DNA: TGTGCCAGCAGCATCGAGGGTACCGGGGAGCTGTTTTTT
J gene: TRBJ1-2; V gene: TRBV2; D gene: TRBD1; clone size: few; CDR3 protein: CASRGTGGGYGYTF; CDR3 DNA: TGTGCCAGCAGAGGGACAGGGGGCGGCTATGGCTACACCTTC
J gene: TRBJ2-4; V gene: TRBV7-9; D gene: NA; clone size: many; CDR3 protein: CASSLVGLAKNIQYF; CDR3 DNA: TGTGCCAGCAGCTTAGTAGGACTAGCCAAAAACATTCAGTACTTC
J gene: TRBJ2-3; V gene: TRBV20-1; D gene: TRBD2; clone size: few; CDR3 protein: CSAETSGRPDTQYF; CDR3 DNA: TGCAGTGCCGAGACTAGCGGGCGCCCAGATACGCAGTATTTT
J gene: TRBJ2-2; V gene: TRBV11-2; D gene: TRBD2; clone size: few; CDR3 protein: CASSLEPLAGGQNTGELFF; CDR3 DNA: TGTGCCAGCAGCTTAGAGCCCCTAGCGGGGGGGCAGAACACCGGGGAGCTGTTTTTT
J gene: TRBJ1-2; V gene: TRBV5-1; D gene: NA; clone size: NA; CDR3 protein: CASKAGISLGYGYTF; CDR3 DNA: TGCGCCAGCAAAGCAGGGATCTCCTTGGGCTATGGCTACACCTTC
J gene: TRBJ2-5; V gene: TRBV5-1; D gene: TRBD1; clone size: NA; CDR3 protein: CASSAGQGIETQYF; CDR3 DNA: TGCGCCAGCAGCGCGGGACAGGGGATAGAGACCCAGTACTTC
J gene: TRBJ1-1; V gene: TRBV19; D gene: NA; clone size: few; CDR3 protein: CASSIQPLDTEAFF; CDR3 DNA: TGTGCCAGTAGTATACAGCCCCTGGACACTGAAGCTTTCTTT
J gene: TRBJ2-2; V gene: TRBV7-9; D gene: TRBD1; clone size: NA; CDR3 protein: CASSFIPNRGTAGELFF; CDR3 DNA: TGTGCCAGCAGCTTCATCCCTAACAGGGGAACGGCCGGGGAGCTGTTTTTT
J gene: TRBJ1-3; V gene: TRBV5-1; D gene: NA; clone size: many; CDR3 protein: CASSLEQSSGNTIYF; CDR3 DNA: TGCGCCAGCAGCTTGGAACAGAGCTCTGGAAACACCATATATTTT
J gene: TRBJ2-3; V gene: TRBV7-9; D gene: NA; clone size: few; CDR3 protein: CASRGTGYPTDTQYF; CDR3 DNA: TGTGCCAGCAGAGGCACAGGGTACCCCACAGATACGCAGTATTTT
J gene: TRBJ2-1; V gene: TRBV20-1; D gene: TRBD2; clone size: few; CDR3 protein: CSASETSGGYNEQFF; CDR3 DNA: TGCAGTGCTAGTGAGACTAGCGGGGGGTACAATGAGCAGTTCTTC
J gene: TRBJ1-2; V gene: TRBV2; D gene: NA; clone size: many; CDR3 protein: CARTSQGGYGYTF; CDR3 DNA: TGTGCCAGAACCTCCCAGGGAGGATATGGCTACACCTTC
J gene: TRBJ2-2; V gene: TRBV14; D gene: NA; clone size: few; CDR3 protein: CASSQEGAETGELFF; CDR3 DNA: TGTGCCAGCAGCCAAGAAGGGGCCGAGACCGGGGAGCTGTTTTTT
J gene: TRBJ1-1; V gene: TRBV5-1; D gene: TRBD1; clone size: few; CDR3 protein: CASSPKTGTVEAFF; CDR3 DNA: TGCGCCAGCAGCCCAAAAACCGGGACAGTTGAAGCTTTCTTT
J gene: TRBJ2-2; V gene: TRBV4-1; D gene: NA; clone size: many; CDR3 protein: CASRPDSYGELFF; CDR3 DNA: TGCGCCAGCAGACCAGACTCCTACGGGGAGCTGTTTTTT
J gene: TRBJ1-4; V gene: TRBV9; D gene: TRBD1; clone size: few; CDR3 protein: CASSATGGSLYNEKLFF; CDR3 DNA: TGTGCCAGCAGCGCGACAGGGGGCTCTCTTTATAATGAAAAACTGTTTTTT
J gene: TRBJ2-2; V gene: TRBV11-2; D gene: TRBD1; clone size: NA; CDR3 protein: CASRPGTGRTGELFF; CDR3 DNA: TGTGCCAGCAGGCCCGGGACAGGGAGAACCGGGGAGCTGTTTTTT
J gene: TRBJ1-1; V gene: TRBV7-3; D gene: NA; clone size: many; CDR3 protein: CASSLAPGDLNTEAFF; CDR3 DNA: TGTGCCAGCAGCTTAGCCCCCGGAGATTTGAACACTGAAGCTTTCTTT
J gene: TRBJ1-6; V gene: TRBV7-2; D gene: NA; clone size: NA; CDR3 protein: CASSFKFSGSPLHF; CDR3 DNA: TGTGCCAGCAGCTTTAAATTTTCGGGATCACCCCTCCACTTT
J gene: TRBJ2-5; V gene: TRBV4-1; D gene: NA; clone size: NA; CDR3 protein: CASSQDAGVETQYF; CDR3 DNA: TGCGCCAGCAGCCAAGACGCAGGGGTGGAGACCCAGTACTTC
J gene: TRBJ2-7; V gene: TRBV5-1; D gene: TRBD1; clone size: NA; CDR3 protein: CASSLMDRGEQYF; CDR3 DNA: TGCGCCAGCAGCCTTATGGACAGGGGCGAGCAGTACTTC
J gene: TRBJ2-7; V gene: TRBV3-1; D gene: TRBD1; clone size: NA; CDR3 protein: CASSQVFSRDRGPYEQYF; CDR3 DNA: TGTGCCAGCAGCCAAGTCTTCTCTCGGGACAGGGGCCCCTACGAGCAGTACTTC
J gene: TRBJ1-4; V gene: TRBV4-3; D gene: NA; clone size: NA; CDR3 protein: CASSQDLRQSNEKLFF; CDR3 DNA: TGCGCCAGCAGCCAAGATCTTAGGCAGTCTAATGAAAAACTGTTTTTT
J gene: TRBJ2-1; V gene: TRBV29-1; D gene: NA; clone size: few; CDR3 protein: CSVEPWTKISYNEQFF; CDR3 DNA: TGCAGCGTTGAACCCTGGACAAAAATATCCTACAATGAGCAGTTCTTC
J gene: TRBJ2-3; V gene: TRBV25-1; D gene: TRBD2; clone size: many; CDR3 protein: CASSDLSGRFTDTQYF; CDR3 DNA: TGTGCCAGCAGTGATCTTAGCGGGCGGTTCACAGATACGCAGTATTTT
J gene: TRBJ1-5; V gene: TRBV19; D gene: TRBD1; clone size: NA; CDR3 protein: CASSVGQRLRQPQHF; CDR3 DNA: TGTGCCAGTAGTGTGGGACAGCGACTTCGGCAGCCCCAGCATTTT
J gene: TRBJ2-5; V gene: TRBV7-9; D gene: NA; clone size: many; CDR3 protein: CAGNRDNKETQYF; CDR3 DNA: TGTGCCGGGAACAGGGATAACAAAGAGACCCAGTACTTC
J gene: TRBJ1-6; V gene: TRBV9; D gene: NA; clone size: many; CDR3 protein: CASSWTDTNNSPLHF; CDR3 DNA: TGTGCCAGTTCGTGGACGGACACCAATAATTCACCCCTCCACTTT
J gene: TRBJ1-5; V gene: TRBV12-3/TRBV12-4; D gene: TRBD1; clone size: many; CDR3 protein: CASSPGQGEGSQHF; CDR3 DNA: TGTGCCAGCAGTCCGGGACAGGGGGAGGGATCCCAGCATTTT
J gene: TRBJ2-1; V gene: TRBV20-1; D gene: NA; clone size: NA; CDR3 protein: CSARDPGPKAHNEQFF; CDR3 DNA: TGCAGTGCTAGAGATCCGGGGCCCAAAGCCCACAATGAGCAGTTCTTC
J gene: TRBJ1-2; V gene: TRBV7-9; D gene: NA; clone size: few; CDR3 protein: CASSLRTAISFNYGYTF; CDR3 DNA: TGTGCCAGCAGCCTCCGGACAGCGATCTCTTTTAACTATGGCTACACCTTC
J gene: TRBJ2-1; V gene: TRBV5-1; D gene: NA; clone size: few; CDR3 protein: CASSLGGATDNEQFF; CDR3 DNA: TGCGCCAGCAGCTTGGGGGGGGCGACAGACAATGAGCAGTTCTTC
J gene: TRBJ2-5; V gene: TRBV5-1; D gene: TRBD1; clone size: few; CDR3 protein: CASSTGQGGETQYF; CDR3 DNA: TGCGCCAGCAGCACGGGACAGGGAGGGGAGACCCAGTACTTC
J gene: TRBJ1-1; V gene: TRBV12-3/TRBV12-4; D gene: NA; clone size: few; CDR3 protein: CASSFLPGDTEAFF; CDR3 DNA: TGTGCCAGCAGTTTCTTGCCAGGGGACACTGAAGCTTTCTTT
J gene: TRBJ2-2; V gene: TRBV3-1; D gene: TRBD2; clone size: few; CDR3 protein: CASSPLRGGPTGELFF; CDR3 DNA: TGTGCCAGCAGCCCTCTGCGGGGGGGCCCCACCGGGGAGCTGTTTTTT
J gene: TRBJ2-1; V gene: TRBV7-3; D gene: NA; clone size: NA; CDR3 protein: CASSQSRANDEQFF; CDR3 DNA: TGTGCCAGCAGCCAATCAAGGGCCAACGATGAGCAGTTCTTC
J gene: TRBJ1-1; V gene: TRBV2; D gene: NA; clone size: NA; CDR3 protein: CASSVAGRDTEAFF; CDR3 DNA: TGTGCCAGCAGTGTTGCAGGGAGGGACACTGAAGCTTTCTTT